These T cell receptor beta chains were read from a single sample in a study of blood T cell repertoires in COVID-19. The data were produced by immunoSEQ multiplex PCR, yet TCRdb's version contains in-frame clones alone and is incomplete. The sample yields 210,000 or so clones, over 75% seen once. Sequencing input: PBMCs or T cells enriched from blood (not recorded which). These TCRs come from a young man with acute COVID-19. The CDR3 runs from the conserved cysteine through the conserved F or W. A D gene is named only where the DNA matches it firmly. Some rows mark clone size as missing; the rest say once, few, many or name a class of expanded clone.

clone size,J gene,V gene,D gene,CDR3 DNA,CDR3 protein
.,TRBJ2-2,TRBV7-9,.,TGTGCCAGCAGCTTACTCCCCGGGGAGCTGTTTTTT,CASSLLPGELFF
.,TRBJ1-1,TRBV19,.,TGTGCCAGTAGTAAGCAGGGATTTACCACTGAAGCTTTCTTT,CASSKQGFTTEAFF
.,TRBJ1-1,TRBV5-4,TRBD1,TGTGCCAGCAGCCTCCCACCAGGGGGTTTCTTCTTT,CASSLPPGGFFF
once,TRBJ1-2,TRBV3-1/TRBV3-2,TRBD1,TGTGCCAGCAGCCACAACAGGGGGTCTGGCTACACCTTC,CASSHNRGSGYTF
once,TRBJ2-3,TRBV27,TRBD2,TGTGCCAGCAATTCCCTCCAGCGGGGTACACGGGATACGCAGTATTTT,CASNSLQRGTRDTQYF
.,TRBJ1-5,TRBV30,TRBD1,TGTGCCTGGATTTGGGACAGGCCTAAACAGCCCCAGCATTTT,CAWIWDRPKQPQHF
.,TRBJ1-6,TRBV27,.,TGTGCCAGCAGCCATGGAAGGGGGAATAATTCACCCCTCCACTTT,CASSHGRGNNSPLHF
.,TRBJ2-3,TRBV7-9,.,TGTGCCAGCAGGTCTAGCGGCACAGATACGCAGTATTTT,CASRSSGTDTQYF
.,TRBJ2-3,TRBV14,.,TGTGCCAGCAGCCAAGTCTATCGTACAGATACGCAGTATTTT,CASSQVYRTDTQYF
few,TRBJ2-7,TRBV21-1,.,TGTGCCAGCAGCCCAGTGAAATGGGACAGGGCCGGTTACGAGCAGTACTTC,CASSPVKWDRAGYEQYF
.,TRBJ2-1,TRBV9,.,TGTGCCAGCAGCGTAGAAGGGGTAGAGCAGTTCTTC,CASSVEGVEQFF
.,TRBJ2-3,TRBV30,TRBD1,TGTGCCTGGAGTAGGGGCTTACAGGGGGATACGCAGTATTTT,CAWSRGLQGDTQYF
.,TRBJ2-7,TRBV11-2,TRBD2,TGTGCCAGCAGCTCTTTTTTTAGCGGGGGGGCCGGAGAGCAGTACTTC,CASSSFFSGGAGEQYF
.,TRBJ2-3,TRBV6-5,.,TGTGCCAGCAGTTACCAAGGACTCCCAGGCCCAGATACGCAGTATTTT,CASSYQGLPGPDTQYF
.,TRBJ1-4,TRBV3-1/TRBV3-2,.,TGTGCCAGCAGCCAACGGAGGCTAAGTAATGAAAAACTGTTTTTT,CASSQRRLSNEKLFF
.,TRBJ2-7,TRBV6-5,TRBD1,TGTGCCAGCGACCAGGACAGGTACTACGAGCAGTACTTC,CASDQDRYYEQYF
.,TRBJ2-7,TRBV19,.,TGTGCCAGTAGTATACGGGGGTACTCCTACGAGCAGTACTTC,CASSIRGYSYEQYF
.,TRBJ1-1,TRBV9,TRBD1,TGTGCCAGCAGCCCGGGACAGATCACTGAAGCTTTCTTT,CASSPGQITEAFF
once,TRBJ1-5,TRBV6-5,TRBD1,TGTGCCAGCAGCCGGACAGGGGATAGCAATCAGCCCCAGCATTTT,CASSRTGDSNQPQHF
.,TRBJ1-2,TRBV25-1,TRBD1,TGTGCCAGCAGTGATGCGGGAACAGGGGAAAGAATTAATGGCTACACCTTC,CASSDAGTGERINGYTF
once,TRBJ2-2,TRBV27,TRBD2,TGTGCCAGCAGCCGATCTAGCGGGGGTAACACCGGGGAGCTGTTTTTT,CASSRSSGGNTGELFF
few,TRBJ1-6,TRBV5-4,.,TGTGCCAGCAGCTTGTTAGACTCCTATAATTCACCCCTCCACTTT,CASSLLDSYNSPLHF
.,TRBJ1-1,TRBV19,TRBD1,TGTGCCAGTACCCAGAACAGGGGGAGGGACACTGAAGCTTTCTTT,CASTQNRGRDTEAFF
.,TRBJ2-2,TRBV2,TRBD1,TGTGCCAGCGAGAGGACAGGGCCCACCGGGGAGCTGTTTTTT,CASERTGPTGELFF
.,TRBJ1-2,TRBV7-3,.,TGTGCCAGCAGCTTAGGAGGGGCGGGAAGGGATGGCTACACCTTC,CASSLGGAGRDGYTF
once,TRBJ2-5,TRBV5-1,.,TGCGCCAGCAGCCTAAACCAAGAGACCCAGTACTTC,CASSLNQETQYF
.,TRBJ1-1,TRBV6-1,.,TGTGCCAGCAGTGACAGGATGAACACTGAAGCTTTCTTT,CASSDRMNTEAFF
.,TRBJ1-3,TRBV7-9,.,TGTGCCAGCAGACACACAGGAATCTCTGGAAACACCATATATTTT,CASRHTGISGNTIYF
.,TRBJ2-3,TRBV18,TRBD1,TGTGCCAGCTCACCAAAAAGAGAGGGGGCCTCAGATACGCAGTATTTT,CASSPKREGASDTQYF
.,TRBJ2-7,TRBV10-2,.,TGCGCCAGCAGTTGGGGGGGCCCCTCCTACGAGCAGTACTTC,CASSWGGPSYEQYF
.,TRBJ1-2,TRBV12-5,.,TGTGCTAGTGCAGGGTTTAAGTATGGCTACACCTTC,CASAGFKYGYTF
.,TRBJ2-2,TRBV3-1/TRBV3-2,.,TGTGCCAGCAGCCCAGGAGGACGGGGAAACACCGGGGAGCTGTTTTTT,CASSPGGRGNTGELFF
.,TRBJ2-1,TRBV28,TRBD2,TGTGCCAGCAGCCCCGGACTAGCGGAAATCTCCTACAATGAGCAGTTCTTC,CASSPGLAEISYNEQFF
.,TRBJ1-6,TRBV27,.,TGTGCCAGCACCCCGTACAGGGACGCCTCACCCCTCCACTTT,CASTPYRDASPLHF
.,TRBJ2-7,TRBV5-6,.,TGTGCCAGCAGTACCGGACTCAGTCCCCCCTACGAGCAGTACTTC,CASSTGLSPPYEQYF
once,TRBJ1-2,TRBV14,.,TGTGCCAGCAGCCAAGTCCCAGACTATGGCTACACCTTC,CASSQVPDYGYTF
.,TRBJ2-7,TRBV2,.,TGTGCCAGCAGCGCCTTGCCGGGGTACGAGCAGTACTTC,CASSALPGYEQYF
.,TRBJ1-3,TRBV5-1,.,TGCGCCAGCAGCCCCGGGAAAAGCTCTGGAAACACCATATATTTT,CASSPGKSSGNTIYF
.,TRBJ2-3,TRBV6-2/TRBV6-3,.,TGTGCCAGCAGTTACTCAGGGGAAAATACGCAGTATTTT,CASSYSGENTQYF
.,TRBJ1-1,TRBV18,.,TGTGCCAGCTCACCAGGGGCTGAAGTGAACACTGAAGCTTTCTTT,CASSPGAEVNTEAFF
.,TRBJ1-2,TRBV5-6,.,TGTGCCAGCAGCCCCCCAGGAGGGGCTGGCTACACCTTC,CASSPPGGAGYTF
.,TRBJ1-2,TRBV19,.,TGTGCCAGTAGTTCCGCGGGGCTTAACTATGGCTACACCTTC,CASSSAGLNYGYTF
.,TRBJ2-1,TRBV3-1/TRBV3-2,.,TGTGCCAGCAGCCAGTACTCTTTCAATGAGCAGTTCTTC,CASSQYSFNEQFF
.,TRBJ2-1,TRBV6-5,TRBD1,TGTGCCAGCAGTTACTCGACAGGGGGCGATGAGCAGTTCTTC,CASSYSTGGDEQFF
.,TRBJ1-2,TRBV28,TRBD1,TGTGCCAGCAGTTTCTCCTCAGGGGGTGTCAGCTACACCTTC,CASSFSSGGVSYTF
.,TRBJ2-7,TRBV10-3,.,TGTGCCATCAGTGTCATGAGGGCCCCCTCTACCTACGAGCAGTACTTC,CAISVMRAPSTYEQYF
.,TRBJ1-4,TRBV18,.,TGTGCCAGCTCACCCGCCGGTCCCGCTAATGAAAAACTGTTTTTT,CASSPAGPANEKLFF
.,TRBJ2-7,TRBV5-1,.,TGCGCCAGCAGCCCGGGACACCAGAGCTCCTACGAGCAGTACTTC,CASSPGHQSSYEQYF
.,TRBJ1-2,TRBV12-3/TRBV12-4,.,TGTGCCAGCAGTTTGGACAGATGGGGCTACACCTTC,CASSLDRWGYTF